These T cell receptor beta chains were read from a single sample in a study of cytomegalovirus exposure and HLA in healthy donors. Sequencing used immunoSEQ multiplex PCR; TCRdb keeps in-frame clones, though not all of them. This sample yields around 150,000 clones, of which approximately 60% are seen a single time; 2.4% belongs to the top ten. The specimen sequenced was PBMCs. The origin of the receptors is a woman aged 40 to 55 in good health and CMV-seronegative. Each CDR3 is given with its conserved first and last residue. Each record gives: V gene, D gene, clone size, J gene, CDR3 protein, CDR3 DNA. D genes are given only for firm matches. Some rows mark clone size as missing; the rest say once, few, many or name a class of expanded clone.

v_call: TRBV7-8; d_call: -; clone_size: -; j_call: TRBJ1-5; cdr3_aa: CASSARENSNQPQHF; cdr3_nt: TGTGCCAGCAGCGCCCGGGAGAATAGCAATCAGCCCCAGCATTTT
v_call: TRBV6-5; d_call: TRBD1; clone_size: -; j_call: TRBJ1-6; cdr3_aa: CASRAGTAYNSPLHF; cdr3_nt: TGTGCCAGCAGAGCCGGGACAGCGTATAATTCACCCCTCCACTTT
v_call: TRBV28; d_call: -; clone_size: few; j_call: TRBJ1-6; cdr3_aa: CASSAASSYNSPLHF; cdr3_nt: TGTGCCAGCAGTGCGGCCAGCTCCTATAATTCACCCCTCCACTTT
v_call: TRBV25-1; d_call: -; clone_size: -; j_call: TRBJ2-3; cdr3_aa: CASSLTDTQYF; cdr3_nt: TGTGCCAGCAGCCTCACAGATACGCAGTATTTT
v_call: TRBV10-3; d_call: -; clone_size: once; j_call: TRBJ2-5; cdr3_aa: CAISAAGGETQYF; cdr3_nt: TGTGCCATCAGTGCGGCGGGCGGGGAGACCCAGTACTTC
v_call: TRBV11-2; d_call: -; clone_size: -; j_call: TRBJ2-7; cdr3_aa: CASSLDAGEQYF; cdr3_nt: TGTGCCAGCAGCTTAGACGCAGGCGAGCAGTACTTC
v_call: TRBV28; d_call: -; clone_size: -; j_call: TRBJ2-5; cdr3_aa: CASSLSGRETQYF; cdr3_nt: TGTGCCAGCAGTTTATCGGGGAGGGAGACCCAGTACTTC
v_call: TRBV5-4; d_call: TRBD1; clone_size: -; j_call: TRBJ2-7; cdr3_aa: CASSLDRGAYEQYF; cdr3_nt: TGTGCCAGCAGCTTGGACAGGGGGGCCTACGAGCAGTACTTC
v_call: TRBV25-1; d_call: -; clone_size: -; j_call: TRBJ1-3; cdr3_aa: CASSDPKSSGNTIYF; cdr3_nt: TGTGCCAGCAGTGATCCGAAGAGCTCTGGAAACACCATATATTTT
v_call: TRBV28; d_call: -; clone_size: -; j_call: TRBJ1-1; cdr3_aa: CASSLYQGSGNTEAFF; cdr3_nt: TGTGCCAGCAGTTTATACCAGGGGTCAGGGAACACTGAAGCTTTCTTT
v_call: TRBV4-2; d_call: TRBD1; clone_size: -; j_call: TRBJ2-7; cdr3_aa: CASSQEGTGAFYEQYF; cdr3_nt: TGTGCCAGCAGCCAAGAGGGGACAGGGGCATTTTACGAGCAGTACTTC
v_call: TRBV30; d_call: TRBD1; clone_size: -; j_call: TRBJ1-6; cdr3_aa: CAWSSKQGQVNSPLHF; cdr3_nt: TGTGCCTGGAGCAGTAAACAGGGACAGGTTAATTCACCCCTCCACTTT
v_call: TRBV30; d_call: -; clone_size: -; j_call: TRBJ1-1; cdr3_aa: CAWRRETTEAFF; cdr3_nt: TGTGCCTGGAGGAGGGAAACCACTGAAGCTTTCTTT
v_call: TRBV5-1; d_call: -; clone_size: -; j_call: TRBJ1-4; cdr3_aa: CASSSGTLEGEKLFF; cdr3_nt: TGCGCCAGCAGCTCCGGGACACTCGAGGGTGAAAAACTGTTTTTT
v_call: TRBV5-1; d_call: TRBD1; clone_size: once; j_call: TRBJ2-2; cdr3_aa: CASSPGWTGGELFF; cdr3_nt: TGCGCCAGCAGCCCGGGCTGGACAGGCGGGGAGCTGTTTTTT
v_call: TRBV11-1; d_call: TRBD2; clone_size: -; j_call: TRBJ2-1; cdr3_aa: CASSLGPSGGHEQFF; cdr3_nt: TGTGCCAGCAGCTTAGGGCCTAGCGGGGGCCATGAGCAGTTCTTC
v_call: TRBV7-8; d_call: -; clone_size: -; j_call: TRBJ2-5; cdr3_aa: CASSLRAETQYF; cdr3_nt: TGTGCCAGCAGCTTAAGAGCGGAGACCCAGTACTTC
v_call: TRBV19; d_call: -; clone_size: -; j_call: TRBJ2-7; cdr3_aa: CASSITSSYEQYF; cdr3_nt: TGTGCCAGTAGTATCACCAGCTCCTACGAGCAGTACTTC
v_call: TRBV7-9; d_call: -; clone_size: -; j_call: TRBJ2-2; cdr3_aa: CASSLGSNGELFF; cdr3_nt: TGTGCCAGCAGCTTAGGTAGCAACGGGGAGCTGTTTTTT
v_call: TRBV10-3; d_call: -; clone_size: few; j_call: TRBJ2-6; cdr3_aa: CAISEPGLLSSGANVLTF; cdr3_nt: TGTGCCATCAGCGAGCCGGGACTCTTAAGCTCTGGGGCCAACGTCCTGACTTTC
v_call: TRBV5-6; d_call: -; clone_size: -; j_call: TRBJ1-1; cdr3_aa: CASSRGGNTEAFF; cdr3_nt: TGTGCCAGCAGCAGGGGGGGGAACACTGAAGCTTTCTTT
v_call: TRBV10-3; d_call: TRBD1; clone_size: -; j_call: TRBJ2-7; cdr3_aa: CAISGTGTGTYEQYF; cdr3_nt: TGTGCCATCAGTGGAACCGGGACAGGGACCTACGAGCAGTACTTC
v_call: TRBV7-9; d_call: TRBD1; clone_size: -; j_call: TRBJ1-3; cdr3_aa: CASSPAGGLGNTIYF; cdr3_nt: TGTGCCAGCAGCCCCGCAGGGGGTCTCGGCAACACCATATATTTT
v_call: TRBV6-4; d_call: -; clone_size: once; j_call: TRBJ2-7; cdr3_aa: CASSDSKGTPNTYEQYF; cdr3_nt: TGTGCCAGCAGTGACTCGAAGGGGACTCCGAATACCTACGAGCAGTACTTC
v_call: TRBV27; d_call: -; clone_size: -; j_call: TRBJ1-1; cdr3_aa: CASSLFGVTRLEAFF; cdr3_nt: TGTGCCAGCAGTTTATTCGGGGTCACACGGTTAGAAGCTTTCTTT
v_call: TRBV9; d_call: -; clone_size: few; j_call: TRBJ2-1; cdr3_aa: CASSLPRGGGDEQFF; cdr3_nt: TGTGCCAGCAGCCTACCAAGGGGGGGAGGAGATGAGCAGTTCTTC
v_call: TRBV7-2; d_call: TRBD1; clone_size: few; j_call: TRBJ1-2; cdr3_aa: CASSVTGAGSYGYTF; cdr3_nt: TGTGCCAGCAGCGTGACAGGGGCGGGTAGCTATGGCTACACCTTC
v_call: TRBV18; d_call: -; clone_size: -; j_call: TRBJ1-4; cdr3_aa: CASSPGRVATNEKLFF; cdr3_nt: TGTGCCAGCTCACCAGGCAGGGTTGCAACTAATGAAAAACTGTTTTTT
v_call: TRBV30; d_call: TRBD1; clone_size: few; j_call: TRBJ1-1; cdr3_aa: CAWDRGGTEAFF; cdr3_nt: TGTGCCTGGGACAGGGGCGGCACTGAAGCTTTCTTT
v_call: TRBV19; d_call: TRBD1; clone_size: few; j_call: TRBJ1-6; cdr3_aa: CASSRGLDNSPLHF; cdr3_nt: TGTGCCAGTTCCAGGGGGCTGGATAATTCACCCCTCCACTTT
v_call: TRBV6-4; d_call: TRBD1; clone_size: -; j_call: TRBJ1-1; cdr3_aa: CASSRQGLNTEAFF; cdr3_nt: TGTGCCAGCAGCAGACAGGGATTGAACACTGAAGCTTTCTTT
v_call: TRBV7-6; d_call: -; clone_size: -; j_call: TRBJ2-3; cdr3_aa: CASSKRLADTQYF; cdr3_nt: TGTGCCAGCAGCAAAAGACTAGCAGATACGCAGTATTTT